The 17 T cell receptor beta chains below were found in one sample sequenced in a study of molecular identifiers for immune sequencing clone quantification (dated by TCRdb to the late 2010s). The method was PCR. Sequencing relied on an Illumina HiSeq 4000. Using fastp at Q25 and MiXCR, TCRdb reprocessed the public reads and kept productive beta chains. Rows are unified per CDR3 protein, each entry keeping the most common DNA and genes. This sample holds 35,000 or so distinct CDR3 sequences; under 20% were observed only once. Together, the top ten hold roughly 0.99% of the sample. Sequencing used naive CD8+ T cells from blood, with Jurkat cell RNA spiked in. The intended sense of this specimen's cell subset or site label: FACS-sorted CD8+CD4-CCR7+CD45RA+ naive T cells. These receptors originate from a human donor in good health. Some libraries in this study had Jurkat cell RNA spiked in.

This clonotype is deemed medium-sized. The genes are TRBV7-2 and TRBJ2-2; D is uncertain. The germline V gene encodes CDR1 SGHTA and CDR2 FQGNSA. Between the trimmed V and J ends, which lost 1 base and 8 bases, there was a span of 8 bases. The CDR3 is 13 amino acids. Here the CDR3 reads CASSLETSGELFF. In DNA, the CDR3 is TGTGCCAGCAGCTTAGAGACTTCAGGGGAGCTGTTTTTT.

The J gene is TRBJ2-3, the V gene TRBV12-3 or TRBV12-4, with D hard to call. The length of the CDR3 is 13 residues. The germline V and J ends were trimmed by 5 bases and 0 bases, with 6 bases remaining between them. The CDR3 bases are TGTGCCAGCAGTACCGTTAGCACAGATACGCAGTATTTT. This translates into CASSTVSTDTQYF.

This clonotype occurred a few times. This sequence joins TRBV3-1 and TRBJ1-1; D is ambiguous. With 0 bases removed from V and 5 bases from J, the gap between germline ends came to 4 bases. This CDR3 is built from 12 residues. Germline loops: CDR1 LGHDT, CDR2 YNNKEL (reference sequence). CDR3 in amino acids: CASSQDPTEAFF. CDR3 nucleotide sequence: TGTGCCAGCAGCCAAGATCCTACTGAAGCTTTCTTT.

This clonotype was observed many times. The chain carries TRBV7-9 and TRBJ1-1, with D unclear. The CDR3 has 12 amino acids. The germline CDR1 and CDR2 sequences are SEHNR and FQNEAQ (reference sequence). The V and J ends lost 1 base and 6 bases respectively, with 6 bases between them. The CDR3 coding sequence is TGTGCCAGCAGCTTAGTAGGGCCTGAAGCTTTCTTT. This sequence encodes CASSLVGPEAFF.

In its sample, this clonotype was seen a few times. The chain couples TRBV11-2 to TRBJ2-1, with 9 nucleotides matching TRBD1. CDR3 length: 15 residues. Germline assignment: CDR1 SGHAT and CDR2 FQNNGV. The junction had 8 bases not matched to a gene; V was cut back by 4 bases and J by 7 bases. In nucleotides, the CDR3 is TGTGCCAGCAGCTCCCAGGACAGGGGACTTAATGAGCAGTTCTTC. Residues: CASSSQDRGLNEQFF.

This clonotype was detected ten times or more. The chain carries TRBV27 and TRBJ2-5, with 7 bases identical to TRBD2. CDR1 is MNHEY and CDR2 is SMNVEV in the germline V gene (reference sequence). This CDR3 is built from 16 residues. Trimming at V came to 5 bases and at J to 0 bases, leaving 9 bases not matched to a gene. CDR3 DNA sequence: TGTGCCAGCAGTCCCCTTGCGGGAGCGGACCAAGAGACCCAGTACTTC. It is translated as CASSPLAGADQETQYF.

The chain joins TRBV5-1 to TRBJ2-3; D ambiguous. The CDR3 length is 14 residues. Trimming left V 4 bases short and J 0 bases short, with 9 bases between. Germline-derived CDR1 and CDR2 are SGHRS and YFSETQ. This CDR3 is CASSPAYSTDTQYF. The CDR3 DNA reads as TGCGCCAGCAGCCCGGCGTACAGCACAGATACGCAGTATTTT.

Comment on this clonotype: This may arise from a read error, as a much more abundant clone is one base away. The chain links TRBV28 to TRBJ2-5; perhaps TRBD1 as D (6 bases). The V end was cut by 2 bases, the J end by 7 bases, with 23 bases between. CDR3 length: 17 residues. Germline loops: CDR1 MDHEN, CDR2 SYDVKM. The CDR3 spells CASSLRDVLGGMGTQYF. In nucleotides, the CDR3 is TGTGCCAGCAGTTTACGTGATGTACTTGGGGGCATGGGGACCCAGTACTTC.

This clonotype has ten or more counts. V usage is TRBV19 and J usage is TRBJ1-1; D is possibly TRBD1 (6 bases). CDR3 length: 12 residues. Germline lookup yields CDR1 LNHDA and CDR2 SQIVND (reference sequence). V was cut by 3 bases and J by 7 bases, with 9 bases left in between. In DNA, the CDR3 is TGTGCCAGTAGTATCGGACAGCTTGAAGCTTTCTTT. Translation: CASSIGQLEAFF.

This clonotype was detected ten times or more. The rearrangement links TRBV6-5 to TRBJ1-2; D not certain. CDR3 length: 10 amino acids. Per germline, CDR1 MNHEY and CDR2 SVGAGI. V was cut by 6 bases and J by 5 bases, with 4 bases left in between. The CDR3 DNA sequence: TGTGCCAGCAGGGGGTATGGCTACACCTTC. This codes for CASRGYGYTF.

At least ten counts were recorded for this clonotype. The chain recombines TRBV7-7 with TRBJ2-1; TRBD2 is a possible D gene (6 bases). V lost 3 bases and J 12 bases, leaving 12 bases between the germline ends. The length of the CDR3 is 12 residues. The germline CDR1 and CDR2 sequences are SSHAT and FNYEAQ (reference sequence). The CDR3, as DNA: TGTGCCAGCAGCTTTCAAGGGGACTGGCAGTTCTTC. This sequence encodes CASSFQGDWQFF.

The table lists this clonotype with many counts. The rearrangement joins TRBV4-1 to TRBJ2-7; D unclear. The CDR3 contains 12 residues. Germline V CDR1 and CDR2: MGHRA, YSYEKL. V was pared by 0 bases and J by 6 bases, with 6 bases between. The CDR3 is CASSQDGPEQYF. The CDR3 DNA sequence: TGCGCCAGCAGCCAAGACGGTCCCGAGCAGTACTTC.

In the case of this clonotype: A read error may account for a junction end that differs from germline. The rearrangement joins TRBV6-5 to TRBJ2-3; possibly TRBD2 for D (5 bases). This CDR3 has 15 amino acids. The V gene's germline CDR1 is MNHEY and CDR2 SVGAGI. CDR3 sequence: CASNNQGLVTDTLYF. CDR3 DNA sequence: TGTGCCAGCAACAACCAAGGACTGGTCACAGATACGCTGTATTTT.

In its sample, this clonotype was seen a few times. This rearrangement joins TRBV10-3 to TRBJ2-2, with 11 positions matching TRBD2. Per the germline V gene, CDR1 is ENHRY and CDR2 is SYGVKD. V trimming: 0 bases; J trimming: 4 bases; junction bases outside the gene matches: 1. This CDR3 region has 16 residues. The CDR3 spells CAISESGLAATGELFF. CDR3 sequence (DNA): TGTGCCATCAGTGAGTCGGGACTAGCGGCCACCGGGGAGCTGTTTTTT.

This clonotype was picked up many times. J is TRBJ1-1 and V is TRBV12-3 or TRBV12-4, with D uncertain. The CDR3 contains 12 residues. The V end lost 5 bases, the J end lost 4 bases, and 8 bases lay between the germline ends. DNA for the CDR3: TGTGCCAGCAGTCCCCCAGGCACTGAAGCTTTCTTT. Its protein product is CASSPPGTEAFF.

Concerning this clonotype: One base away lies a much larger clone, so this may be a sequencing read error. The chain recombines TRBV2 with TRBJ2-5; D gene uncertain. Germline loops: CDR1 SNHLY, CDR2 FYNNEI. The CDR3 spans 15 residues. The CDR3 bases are TGTGCCAGCAGTGAAACTCCGGCAAGAAAAGAGACCCGGTACTTC. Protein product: CASSETPARKETRYF.

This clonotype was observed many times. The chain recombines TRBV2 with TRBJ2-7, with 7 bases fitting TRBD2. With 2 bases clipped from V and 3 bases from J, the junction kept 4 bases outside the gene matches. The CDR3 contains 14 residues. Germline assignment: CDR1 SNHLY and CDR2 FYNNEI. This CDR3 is CASSERAGVYEQYF. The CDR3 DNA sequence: TGTGCCAGCAGTGAACGCGCGGGGGTCTACGAGCAGTACTTC. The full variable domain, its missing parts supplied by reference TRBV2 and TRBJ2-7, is EPEVTQTPSHQVTQMGQEVILRCVPISNHLYFYWYRQILGQKVEFLVSFYNNEISEKSEIFDDQFSVERPDGSNFTLKIRSTKLEDSAMYFCASSERAGVYEQYFGPGTRLTVT.